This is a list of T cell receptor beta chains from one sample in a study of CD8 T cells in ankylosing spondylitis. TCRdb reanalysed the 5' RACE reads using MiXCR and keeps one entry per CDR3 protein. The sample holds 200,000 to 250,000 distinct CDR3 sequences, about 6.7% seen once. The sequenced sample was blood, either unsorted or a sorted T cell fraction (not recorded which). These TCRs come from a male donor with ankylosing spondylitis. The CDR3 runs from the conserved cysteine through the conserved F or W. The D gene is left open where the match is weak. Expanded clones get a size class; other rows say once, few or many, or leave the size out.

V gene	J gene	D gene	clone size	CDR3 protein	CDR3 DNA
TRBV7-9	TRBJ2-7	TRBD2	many	CASSPGTSWYEQYF	TGTGCCAGCAGCCCCGGGACTAGCTGGTACGAGCAGTACTTC
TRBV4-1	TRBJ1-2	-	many	CASSQGTGTDYGYTF	TGCGCCAGCAGCCAAGGGACCGGGACCGACTATGGCTACACCTTC
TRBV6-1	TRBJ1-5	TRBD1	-	CASSERTGGPGQPQHF	TGTGCCAGCAGTGAAAGGACAGGAGGGCCCGGTCAGCCCCAGCATTTT
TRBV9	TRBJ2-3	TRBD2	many	CASSVGQTSGTDTQYF	TGTGCCAGCAGCGTAGGACAGACTAGCGGCACAGATACGCAGTATTTT
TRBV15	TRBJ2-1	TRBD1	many	CATSAGTEDDEQFF	TGTGCCACCAGCGCCGGGACAGAGGATGATGAGCAGTTCTTC
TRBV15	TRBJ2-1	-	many	CATSREGAGNEQFF	TGTGCCACCAGCAGAGAGGGTGCGGGGAATGAGCAGTTCTTC
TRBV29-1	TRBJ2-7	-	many	CSVDGGYEQYF	TGCAGCGTTGACGGGGGCTACGAGCAGTACTTC
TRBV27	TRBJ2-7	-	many	CASSFGGNEQYF	TGTGCCAGCAGTTTTGGGGGAAACGAGCAGTACTTC
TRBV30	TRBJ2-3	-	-	CAWSVGRGLTDTQYF	TGTGCCTGGAGTGTAGGGCGGGGCCTCACAGATACGCAGTATTTT
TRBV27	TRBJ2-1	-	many	CASSLGGRHNEQFF	TGTGCCAGCAGTCTCGGGGGCCGTCACAATGAGCAGTTCTTC
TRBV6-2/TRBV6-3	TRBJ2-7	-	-	CASGGAQNREPYEQYF	TGTGCCAGCGGGGGGGCCCAAAACAGGGAACCCTACGAGCAGTACTTC
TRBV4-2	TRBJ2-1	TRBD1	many	CASSHEPQLGQGINEQFF	TGTGCCAGCAGCCACGAACCGCAATTGGGACAGGGTATCAATGAGCAGTTCTTC
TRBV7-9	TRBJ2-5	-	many	CASSHSRLNQETQYF	TGTGCCAGCAGCCATAGCCGGCTAAATCAAGAGACCCAGTACTTC
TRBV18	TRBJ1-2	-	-	CASSPDYQGSNYGYTF	TGTGCCAGCTCACCAGATTATCAGGGTTCCAACTATGGCTACACCTTC
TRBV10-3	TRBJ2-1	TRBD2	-	CAISEVAGVPNEQFF	TGTGCCATCAGTGAGGTAGCGGGAGTTCCCAATGAGCAGTTCTTC
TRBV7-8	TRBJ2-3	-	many	CASSWDTDTQYF	TGTGCCAGCAGCTGGGACACAGATACGCAGTATTTT
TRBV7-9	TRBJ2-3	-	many	CASSLWKRGKDTQYF	TGTGCCAGCAGCTTATGGAAAAGGGGGAAAGATACGCAGTATTTT
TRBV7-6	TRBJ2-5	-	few	CASSYGPRGRAETQYF	TGTGCCAGCAGCTACGGCCCGCGTGGCAGGGCCGAGACCCAGTACTTC